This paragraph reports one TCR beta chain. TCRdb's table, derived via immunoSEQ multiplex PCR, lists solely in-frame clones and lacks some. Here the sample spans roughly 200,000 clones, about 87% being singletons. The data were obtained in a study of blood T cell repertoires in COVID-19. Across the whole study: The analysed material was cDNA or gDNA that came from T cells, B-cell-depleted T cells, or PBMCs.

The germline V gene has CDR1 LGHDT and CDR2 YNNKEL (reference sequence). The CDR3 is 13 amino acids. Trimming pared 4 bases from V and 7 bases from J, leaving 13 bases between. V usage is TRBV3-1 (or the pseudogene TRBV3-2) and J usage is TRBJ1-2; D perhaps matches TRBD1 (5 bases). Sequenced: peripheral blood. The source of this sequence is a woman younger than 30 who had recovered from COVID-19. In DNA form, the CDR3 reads TGTGCCAGCAGCCCCGGGGGTAGCGGTGGCTACACCTTC. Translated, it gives CASSPGGSGGYTF.